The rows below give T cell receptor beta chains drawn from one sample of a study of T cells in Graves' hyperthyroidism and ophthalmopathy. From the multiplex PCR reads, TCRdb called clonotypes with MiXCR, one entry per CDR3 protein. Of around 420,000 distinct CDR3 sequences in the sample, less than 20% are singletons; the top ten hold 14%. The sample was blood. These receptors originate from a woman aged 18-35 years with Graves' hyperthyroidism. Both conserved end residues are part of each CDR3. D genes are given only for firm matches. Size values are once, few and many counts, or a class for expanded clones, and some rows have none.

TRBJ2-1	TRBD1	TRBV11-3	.	TGTGCCAGCAGCTTAGGAGCCTTTACAGGGGGCGGGCAGTTCTTC	CASSLGAFTGGGQFF
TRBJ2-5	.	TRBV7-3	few	TGTGCCAGCAGCTCTAAGGGCGAGGGAGACCTGGAGACCCAGTACTTC	CASSSKGEGDLETQYF
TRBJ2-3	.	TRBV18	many	TGTGCCAGCTCACGAGCTAGCAACACAGATACGCAGTATTTT	CASSRASNTDTQYF
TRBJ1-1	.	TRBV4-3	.	TGCGCCAGCAGCCAAGGGCAGGGTAATAGAGAGGCTTTCTTT	CASSQGQGNREAFF
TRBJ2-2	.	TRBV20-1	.	TGCAGTGCTAGGCCCCGCGCGCTGGGGACCGGGGAGCTGTTTTTT	CSARPRALGTGELFF
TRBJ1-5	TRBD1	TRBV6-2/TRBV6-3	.	TGTGCCAGCGTCCCCTCGCCGGGACAGAGACTCGTGATACCCCAGCATTTT	CASVPSPGQRLVIPQHF
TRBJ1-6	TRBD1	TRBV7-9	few	TGTGCCAGCAGCGTGGACAGGGGCCTCGGATCACCCCTCCACTTT	CASSVDRGLGSPLHF
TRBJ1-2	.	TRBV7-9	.	TGTGCCAGCAGCCTAAAAGGGGCTGACTATGGCTACACCTTC	CASSLKGADYGYTF
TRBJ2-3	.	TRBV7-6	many	TGTGCCAGCAGCTTAGCCCCTACGACGGGAGTCAGTACCAGCACAGATACGCAGTATTTT	CASSLAPTTGVSTSTDTQYF
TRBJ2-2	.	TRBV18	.	TGTGCCAGCTCACCCGGATCTCAGAACACCGGGGAGCTGTTTTTT	CASSPGSQNTGELFF
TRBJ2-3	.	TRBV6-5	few	TGTGCCAGCAGTTACTCCATCGCTACAGATACGCAGTATTTT	CASSYSIATDTQYF
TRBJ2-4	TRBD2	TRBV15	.	TGTGCCACCAGCAGAGATGGGACTAGCGGGATCCGAGCCAAAAACATTCAGTACTTC	CATSRDGTSGIRAKNIQYF
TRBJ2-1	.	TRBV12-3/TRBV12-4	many	TGTGCCAGCAGTGAGTACTCCTACAATGAGCAGTTCTTC	CASSEYSYNEQFF
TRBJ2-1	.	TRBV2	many	TGTGCCAGCAGTCAGCTCGGGGGCGTCGATGAGCAGTTCTTC	CASSQLGGVDEQFF
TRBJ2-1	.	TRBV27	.	TGTGCCAGCTCTATCCTAGGCTACAATGAGCAGTTCTTC	CASSILGYNEQFF
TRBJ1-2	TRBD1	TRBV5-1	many	TGCGCCAGCAGCCCCCAGCCGGGACAGGGGGGCTATGGCTACACCTTC	CASSPQPGQGGYGYTF
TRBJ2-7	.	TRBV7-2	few	TGTGCCAGCAGCTTAATCTTGGGACATCGGCCCGCCGAGCAGTACTTC	CASSLILGHRPAEQYF
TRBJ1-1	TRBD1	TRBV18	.	TGTGCCAGCTCACAAGGACAGGGGGGCGAAGCTTTCTTT	CASSQGQGGEAFF
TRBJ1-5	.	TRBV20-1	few	TGCAGTGCTAGAGGCTTGGGGGGGCTGGTCGATCAGCCCCAGCATTTT	CSARGLGGLVDQPQHF
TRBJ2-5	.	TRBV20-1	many	TGCAGTGCTACCCCGGGGGTAGAGACCCAGTACTTC	CSATPGVETQYF
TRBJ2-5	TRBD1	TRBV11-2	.	TGTGCCAGCAGCCCCCGGACAGGGGAAGAGACCCAGTACTTC	CASSPRTGEETQYF
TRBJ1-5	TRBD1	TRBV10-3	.	TGTGCCATCAGTGCCGGCAGGGGGCCTCAGCCCCAGCATTTT	CAISAGRGPQPQHF
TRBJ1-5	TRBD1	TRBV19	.	TGTGCCAGTAGTATAAGTCAGGGGGCGAAGCCCCAGCATTTT	CASSISQGAKPQHF
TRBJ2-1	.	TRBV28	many	TGTGCCAGCAGTCCATTCCCAGGCCATGAGCAGTTCTTC	CASSPFPGHEQFF
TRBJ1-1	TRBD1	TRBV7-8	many	TGTGCCAGCTCCGACAGGGGGCTTCCTGAAGCTTTCTTT	CASSDRGLPEAFF
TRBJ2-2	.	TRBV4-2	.	TGTGCCAGCAGCCAAGACCGGGTGGGCTCGGGCACCGGGGAGCTGTTTTTT	CASSQDRVGSGTGELFF
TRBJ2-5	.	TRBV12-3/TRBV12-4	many	TGTGCCAGCAGTTTAGTAGGGCAGGCGTCGTACCAAGAGACCCAGTACTTC	CASSLVGQASYQETQYF
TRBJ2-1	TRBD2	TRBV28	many	TGTGCCAGCAGTGTAAGCGGGAGGTTAAGTGAGCAGTTCTTC	CASSVSGRLSEQFF
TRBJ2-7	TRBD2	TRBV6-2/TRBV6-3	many	TGTGCCAGCAGCCGCCTAGCGGACCTCTCCTACGAGCAGTACTTC	CASSRLADLSYEQYF
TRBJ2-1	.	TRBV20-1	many	TGCAGTGCTAGTCGGGGTGAGCAGTTCTTC	CSASRGEQFF
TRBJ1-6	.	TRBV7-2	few	TGTGCCAGCAGCAGGACACGCTCCTATAATTCACCCCTCCACTTT	CASSRTRSYNSPLHF
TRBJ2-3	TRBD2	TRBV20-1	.	TGCAGTGCTAGCTTCGGACTAGCGGGGGGCCCCCACACAGATACGCAGTATTTT	CSASFGLAGGPHTDTQYF
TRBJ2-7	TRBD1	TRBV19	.	TGTGCCAGTACCCCGGGACAGGGGGCGCTAGGGGAGCAGTACTTC	CASTPGQGALGEQYF
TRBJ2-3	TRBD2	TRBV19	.	TGTGCCAGTAGTACCGTAGCGGGGCCCCTACCAGATACGCAGTATTTT	CASSTVAGPLPDTQYF
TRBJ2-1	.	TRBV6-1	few	TGTGCCAGCAGTGCCGGGTTTGGTGAGCAGTTCTTC	CASSAGFGEQFF
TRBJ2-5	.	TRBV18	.	TGTGCCAGCTCACCAGAGTCCGGGACTCCAGAAGAGACCCAGTACTTC	CASSPESGTPEETQYF
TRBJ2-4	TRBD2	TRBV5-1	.	TGCGCCAGCAGCTGGGGCGGGGGGCCCCAAGCCAAAAACATTCAGTACTTC	CASSWGGGPQAKNIQYF
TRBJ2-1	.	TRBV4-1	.	TGCGCCAGCAGCCAAGATAGTTGGCGGGAGCAGTTCTTC	CASSQDSWREQFF
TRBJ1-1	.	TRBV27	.	TGTGCCAGTGTAGGACGTCGCATTAACACTGAAGCTTTCTTT	CASVGRRINTEAFF
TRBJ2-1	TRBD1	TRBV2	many	TGTGCCAGCAGTGAGAGGGACAGCTACAATGAGCAGTTCTTC	CASSERDSYNEQFF
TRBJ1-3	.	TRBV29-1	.	TGCAGCGTTGAATTCGACACCATATATTTT	CSVEFDTIYF
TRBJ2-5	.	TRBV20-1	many	TGCAGTGCTAGAGGGGGCACCTTAGTAGAGACCCAGTACTTC	CSARGGTLVETQYF